This passage covers 9 T cell receptor beta chains from one sample sequenced in a study of control samples from healthy donors and cancer patients. Profiling relied on immunoSEQ multiplex PCR, and the TCRdb table lists in-frame clones only, not all of them. The table has about 10,000 clones, about nine tenths seen once. The source material was PBMCs. Receptor source: a man aged 55 to 69 with colorectal cancer.

The table lists this clone with a count of one. The rearrangement links TRBV15 to TRBJ1-3; no reliable D call. The CDR3 loop spans 13 amino acids. Germline values: CDR1 LNHNV, CDR2 YYDKDF (reference sequence). V lost 10 bases to trimming and J lost 4 bases, with 14 bases between them. This CDR3 is CAIAAGFGNTIYF. The CDR3 DNA is TGTGCCATCGCCGCTGGGTTCGGAAACACCATATATTTT.

The V gene is TRBV7-3, the J gene TRBJ2-3; TRBD2 matches 11 bases. V dropped 5 bases and J dropped 5; count of bases not matched to a gene: 6. CDR3 size: 15 residues. Germline assignment: CDR1 SGHTA and CDR2 FQGTGA. The CDR3 protein is CASSRLAGREDTQYF. In DNA, the CDR3 is TGTGCCAGCAGCCGACTAGCGGGGAGGGAAGATACGCAGTATTTT.

This clone was seen only a few times. The CDR3 DNA reads as TGCAGCCCTATTAAGTGGGGGGGGAACACTGAAGCTTTCTTT. Its translation: CSPIKWGGNTEAFF. V is TRBV29-1 and J is TRBJ1-1; D perhaps matches TRBD1 (5 bases). V lost 8 bases and J 1 base, leaving 17 bases between the germline ends. This CDR3 has 14 residues. The germline V gene encodes CDR1 SQVTM and CDR2 ANQGSEA.

The chain links TRBV20-1 to TRBJ1-1; maybe TRBD1 (5 bases). CDR1 is DFQATT, CDR2 SNEGSKA, per germline (reference sequence). The CDR3 is 13 amino acids. Trimming took off 3 bases at V and 7 bases at J, with 15 bases between the two ends. CDR3: CSASLQVSGEAFF. The CDR3 nucleotides read TGCAGTGCTAGTTTACAGGTCTCCGGTGAAGCTTTCTTT.

This rearrangement joins TRBV5-1 to TRBJ2-7; D possibly corresponds to TRBD1 (5 bases). Germline CDR1 SGHRS, CDR2 YFSETQ. The CDR3 length is 15 residues. Between the trimmed V and J ends, which lost 0 bases and 5 bases, there was a span of 15 bases. CDR3 DNA sequence: TGCGCCAGCAGCTTGGTGGGGCGCCCCCGGCACGAGCAGTACTTC. Its translation: CASSLVGRPRHEQYF.

V and J are TRBV6-2 or TRBV6-3 and TRBJ2-6; 8 nucleotides agree with TRBD1. The ends lost 6 bases at V and 0 bases at J; junction bases unmatched: 13. The CDR3 is 19 amino acids. CDR1 is MNHEY, CDR2 SVGEGT, per germline. CDR3: CASSPPGQGSNSGANVLTF. The CDR3 DNA follows: TGTGCCAGCAGCCCCCCCGGACAGGGATCTAACTCTGGGGCCAACGTCCTGACTTTC.

This rearrangement joins TRBV18 to TRBJ2-2; tentatively, D is TRBD1 or TRBD2 (6 bases each). Germline CDR1 is KGHSH and CDR2 is LQKENI. This CDR3 comprises 15 residues. V was cut by 3 bases and J by 4 bases, with 12 bases left in between. CDR3: CASSPSGASTGELFF. The CDR3 DNA sequence: TGTGCCAGCTCACCTTCGGGGGCCAGCACCGGGGAGCTGTTTTTT. Full variable domain (remainder filled in from reference TRBV18 and TRBJ2-2): NAGVMQNPRHLVRRRGQEARLRCSPMKGHSHVYWYRQLPEEGLKFMVYLQKENIIDESGMPKERFSAEFPKEGPSILRIQQVVRGDSAAYFCASSPSGASTGELFFGEGSRLTVL.

The V and J genes are TRBV28 and TRBJ2-2; 16 bases fit TRBD2. V was clipped by 7 bases and J by 0 bases; unmatched bases: 2. Germline V lookup: CDR1 MDHEN, CDR2 SYDVKM. The CDR3 spans 17 residues. The CDR3 is CASKGTSGGANTGELFF. Here the CDR3 DNA reads TGTGCCAGCAAGGGGACTAGCGGGGGGGCGAACACCGGGGAGCTGTTTTTT.

The chain uses TRBV12-5 and TRBJ1-5; TRBD1 matches 8 bases. The ends lost 3 bases at V and 3 bases at J; junction bases unmatched: 13. The CDR3 loop spans 18 amino acids. Germline CDR1 LGHNT, CDR2 FRNRAP. The CDR3 spells CASGFLGQGGSINQPQHF. In DNA form, the CDR3 reads TGTGCTAGTGGTTTCCTCGGACAGGGCGGTAGTATCAATCAGCCCCAGCATTTT.